The 6 T cell receptor beta chains below were found in one sample sequenced in a study of CD8 T cells in ankylosing spondylitis. Study-wide results and limits: Seemingly distinctive of ankylosing spondylitis blood was a TCR beta motif formed by eight highly homologous variants.

TCRdb processed the 5' RACE reads anew with MiXCR; each CDR3 protein has one entry. The sample lists about 540,000 distinct CDR3 sequences, approximately 12% occurring once. These TCRs' antigens remain unknown. Sequencing input: blood, either unsorted or a sorted T cell fraction (not recorded which). Every receptor here comes from a male donor with ankylosing spondylitis.

V is TRBV5-6 and J is TRBJ2-1, with 9 positions matching TRBD2. Germline assignment: CDR1 SGHDT and CDR2 YYEEEE. V shed 7 bases, J shed 7 bases, and the junction held 21 bases outside the gene matches. This CDR3 has 18 amino acids. The CDR3 DNA reads as TGTGCCAGCGGCCCCGGCCCCCTCTTAGCGGGAGTAGGAAATGAGCAGTTCTTC. This encodes CASGPGPLLAGVGNEQFF.

The sample holds many counts of this clonotype. The chain carries TRBV12-3 or TRBV12-4 and TRBJ2-4; D tentatively reads TRBD1 or TRBD2 (6 bases each). CDR3 length equals 15 residues. Trimming stripped 6 bases from V and 6 bases from J, with 18 bases between. This CDR3 is CASSYRVRAGNIQYF. The CDR3 nucleotides read TGTGCCAGCAGCTACAGGGTTCGAGCGGGAAACATTCAGTACTTC.

V gene TRBV3-1 combines with J gene TRBJ2-7, with 9 bases matching TRBD1. The ends lost 6 bases at V and 5 bases at J; junction bases unmatched: 11. Germline V gene lookup returns CDR1 LGHDT and CDR2 YNNKEL (reference sequence). The CDR3 has 15 residues. For the CDR3, the DNA is TGTGCCAGCAGAAGCATGGACAGGGGAATTGACGAGCAGTACTTC. This encodes CASRSMDRGIDEQYF.

This clonotype was picked up a small number of times. The chain recombines TRBV20-1 with TRBJ2-5; possible D gene TRBD2, 6 bases. Trimming pared 0 bases from V and 2 bases from J, leaving 7 bases between. Germline-derived CDR1 and CDR2 are DFQATT and SNEGSKA (reference sequence). The CDR3 runs 13 residues. The CDR3 loop reads CSARELAQETQYF. The CDR3 coding sequence is TGCAGTGCTAGAGAACTAGCTCAAGAGACCCAGTACTTC.

This clonotype has just a few counts. This rearrangement joins TRBV5-1 to TRBJ1-4; 7 bases are a match to TRBD1. The CDR3 has 16 amino acids. CDR1 and CDR2 (germline): SGHRS, YFSETQ. Trimming cost V 4 bases and J 1 base; bases outside gene matches: 7. The CDR3 region is CASSTGAGVTNEKLFF. The CDR3 DNA sequence: TGCGCCAGCAGCACAGGGGCTGGGGTAACTAATGAAAAACTGTTTTTT.

This sequence joins TRBV3-1 and TRBJ2-7; TRBD1 or TRBD2 may be the D gene (5 bases each). The CDR3 spans 13 residues. The V end was cut by 3 bases, the J end by 3 bases, with 9 bases between. Germline values: CDR1 LGHDT, CDR2 YNNKEL (reference sequence). The CDR3 DNA reads as TGTGCCAGCAGCCAGCCAGGGAGCTACGAGCAGTACTTC. Its protein product is CASSQPGSYEQYF.